A single sample is the source of the 32 T cell receptor beta chains below, sequenced in a study of control samples from healthy donors and cancer patients. Repertoires were generated with immunoSEQ multiplex PCR, while TCRdb's copy carries only in-frame clones and drops some. Here the sample spans 98,000 or so clones, approximately 80% being singletons. Sequenced sample: blood. The receptor source for this set is a woman in her twenties or thirties in good health.

The J gene is TRBJ2-3, the V gene TRBV7-2; weak D call: TRBD2 (6 bases). V lost 2 bases, J lost 7 bases, and 13 bases lay in between. Germline lookup yields CDR1 SGHTA and CDR2 FQGNSA. The CDR3 contains 14 residues. DNA of the CDR3: TGTGCCAGCAGCTTATTCGGGGCGGGGAATACGCAGTATTTT. This translates into CASSLFGAGNTQYF.

This rearrangement joins TRBV7-6 to TRBJ2-2; 10 nucleotides line up with TRBD2. Germline V gene data show CDR1 as SGHVS and CDR2 as FNYEAQ. CDR3 size: 19 residues. Germline trimming cut 5 bases from V and 5 bases from J; bases unmatched to any gene: 17. The CDR3 loop reads CASSRDISGGASGTGELFF. The CDR3, as DNA: TGTGCCAGCAGCCGCGACATCAGCGGGGGGGCCTCCGGAACCGGGGAGCTGTTTTTT.

The CDR3: CASSQDQGARAFF. CDR3 nucleotide sequence: TGTGCCAGCAGCCAAGATCAGGGGGCCCGGGCTTTCTTT. V and J are TRBV3-1 (or the pseudogene TRBV3-2) and TRBJ1-1; 8 nucleotides align to TRBD1. CDR3 length: 13 amino acids. Germline CDR1 and CDR2: LGHDT and YNNKEL (reference sequence). With 0 bases clipped from V and 11 bases from J, the junction kept 5 bases outside the gene matches.

This clone showed up many times. The chain has TRBV7-2 and TRBJ2-7; D is uncertain. CDR1 is SGHTA, CDR2 FQGNSA, per germline. V was pared by 5 bases and J by 0 bases, with 5 bases between. The CDR3 covers 12 residues. The CDR3 reads CASSGSSYEQYF. CDR3 coding DNA: TGTGCCAGCAGCGGCAGCTCCTACGAGCAGTACTTC. Full variable domain (outside the CDR3, taken from reference TRBV7-2 and TRBJ2-7): GAGVSQSPSNKVTEKGKDVELRCDPISGHTALYWYRQSLGQGLEFLIYFQGNSAPDKSGLPSDRFSAERTGGSVSTLTIQRTQQEDSAVYLCASSGSSYEQYFGPGTRLTVT.

CDR3 sequence (DNA): TGTGCCAGCAGTGAGATACAGGGGTTCGTCCCAGATACGCAGTATTTT. It translates to CASSEIQGFVPDTQYF. The rearrangement uses TRBV6-1 and TRBJ2-3, with TRBD1 matching over 7 bases. J was trimmed by 4 bases and V by 3 bases; bases with no gene match: 10. CDR1 and CDR2 from the germline V gene are MNHNS and SASEGT. The CDR3 runs 16 residues.

The chain has TRBV11-2 and TRBJ2-2; D is undetermined. The germline V gene encodes CDR1 SGHAT and CDR2 FQNNGV. There are 14 residues in the CDR3. The V end lost 3 bases, the J end lost 4 bases, and 9 bases lay between the germline ends. The CDR3 nucleotides are TGTGCCAGCAGCTTTTCAGCCTTCACCGGGGAGCTGTTTTTT. Translation: CASSFSAFTGELFF.

The V and J genes are TRBV19 and TRBJ2-5, with 12 bases fitting TRBD1. Losses at the gene ends were 4 bases for V and 4 bases for J; bases not matched to a gene: 4. Germline CDR1 reads LNHDA; CDR2 reads SQIVND (reference sequence). The CDR3 runs 15 residues. CDR3 bases: TGTGCCAGTAGTACCGGGACAGGGGGCGGAGAGACCCAGTACTTC. It is translated as CASSTGTGGGETQYF.

This sequence joins TRBV6-2 or TRBV6-3 and TRBJ1-2; possible D gene TRBD1, 5 bases. Germline CDR1 reads MNHEY; CDR2 reads SVGEGT. The germline V and J ends were trimmed by 3 bases and 8 bases, with 13 bases remaining between them. This CDR3 contains 13 residues. CDR3 nucleotide sequence: TGTGCCAGCAGTTATTCCCTAAAGGGGGGCTACACCTTC. It encodes CASSYSLKGGYTF.

The V call is TRBV2, the J call TRBJ1-1; TRBD1 agrees at 9 bases. The J segment lost 2 bases and the V segment lost 7 bases, leaving 5 bases of the junction unmatched. This CDR3 is built from 14 residues. Germline V lookup: CDR1 SNHLY, CDR2 FYNNEI. This CDR3 is CASTRTGENTEAFF. The CDR3 DNA follows: TGTGCCAGCACAAGGACAGGGGAAAACACTGAAGCTTTCTTT.

A single count supports this clone. The V and J genes are TRBV12-3 or TRBV12-4 and TRBJ2-2; D unclear. Deletions cut 0 bases from V and 6 bases from J, with 5 bases between. This CDR3 is 13 amino acids long. In nucleotides, the CDR3 is TGTGCCAGCAGTTTAGCCGCGGCCGGGGAGCTGTTTTTT. Its protein product is CASSLAAAGELFF.

The chain has TRBV6-4 and TRBJ2-7; possible D gene TRBD2, 7 bases. The CDR3 extends over 16 amino acids. Germline V CDR1 and CDR2: MRHNA, SNTAGT. V was pared by 4 bases and J by 2 bases, with 18 bases between. This CDR3 is CASSVSGEGGTYEQYF. In DNA, the CDR3 is TGTGCCAGCAGTGTCTCAGGGGAGGGGGGCACCTACGAGCAGTACTTC.

This rearrangement joins TRBV6-6 to TRBJ2-7; 9 bases are a match to TRBD1. The germline CDR1 and CDR2 sequences are MNHNY and SVGAGI (reference sequence). This CDR3 has 16 amino acids. The J segment lost 0 bases and the V segment lost 2 bases, leaving 5 bases of the junction unmatched. In DNA, the CDR3 is TGTGCCAGCAGTTACCTCGGGACAGGGTTCTCCTACGAGCAGTACTTC. This codes for CASSYLGTGFSYEQYF.

This CDR3 is CASSPLQGADTQYF. The CDR3 DNA sequence: TGTGCCAGCTCACCACTCCAGGGGGCAGATACGCAGTATTTT. This chain connects TRBV18 to TRBJ2-3; TRBD1 agrees at 7 bases. After removal of 1 base from V and 4 bases from J, the junction contained 2 bases not matched to a gene. Per the germline V gene, CDR1 is KGHSH and CDR2 is LQKENI. The CDR3 has 14 amino acids.

This clone was counted once. The V gene is TRBV9, the J gene TRBJ2-3, with no clear D. Trimming shortened V by 0 bases and J by 2 bases, and 10 bases separated the two germline ends. CDR3 size: 15 residues. The germline V gene encodes CDR1 SGDLS and CDR2 YYNGEE. The CDR3 DNA follows: TGTGCCAGCAGCGTAGCCGGGCTCCCCACAGATACGCAGTATTTT. Amino acid sequence: CASSVAGLPTDTQYF.

The table lists this clone with a count of one. The chain joins TRBV15 to TRBJ2-5; D may match TRBD1 or TRBD2 (5 bases each). CDR3 length: 16 amino acids. Germline V lookup: CDR1 LNHNV, CDR2 YYDKDF (reference sequence). The ends were cut back, 3 bases at V and 1 base at J, with 15 bases in the middle. The CDR3 protein is CATSRRGAPVQETQYF. The CDR3 DNA reads TGTGCCACCAGCAGGAGGGGTGCCCCGGTCCAAGAGACCCAGTACTTC.

The chain has TRBV7-9 and TRBJ1-1; D perhaps matches TRBD1 (5 bases). Germline V gene data show CDR1 as SEHNR and CDR2 as FQNEAQ (reference sequence). Trimming left V 1 base short and J 0 bases short, with 6 bases between. The CDR3 runs to 14 residues. CDR3 in amino acids: CASSLEQVNTEAFF. The CDR3 DNA is TGTGCCAGCAGCTTAGAACAGGTGAACACTGAAGCTTTCTTT.

This chain uses TRBV18 with TRBJ1-6; D possibly corresponds to TRBD1 (5 bases). The germline V and J ends were trimmed by 4 bases and 10 bases, with 14 bases remaining between them. CDR1 KGHSH and CDR2 LQKENI come from the germline V gene. The CDR3 is 14 residues long. The CDR3 region has the DNA TGTGCCAGCTCACGGCACGGGGCAGGCTCACCCCTCCACTTT. Amino acids: CASSRHGAGSPLHF. The full variable domain, with the rest looked up from reference TRBV18 and TRBJ1-6, is NAGVMQNPRHLVRRRGQEARLRCSPMKGHSHVYWYRQLPEEGLKFMVYLQKENIIDESGMPKERFSAEFPKEGPSILRIQQVVRGDSAAYFCASSRHGAGSPLHFGNGTRLTVT.

The chain uses TRBV11-2 and TRBJ2-7, with no clear D. CDR3 size: 16 residues. Germline V gives CDR1 SGHAT, CDR2 FQNNGV. V lost 4 bases, J lost 2 bases, and 18 bases lay in between. CDR3 DNA: TGTGCCAGCAGCTCGATACGGTCGCATGGACCCTACGAGCAGTACTTC. Translation gives CASSSIRSHGPYEQYF.

The gene calls are TRBV2 and TRBJ2-5; tentative D call: TRBD1 (6 bases). CDR3 size: 14 residues. CDR1 SNHLY and CDR2 FYNNEI come from the germline V gene. Between the trimmed V and J ends, which lost 5 bases and 2 bases, there was a span of 12 bases. The CDR3: CASSPKTGQETQYF. The CDR3 bases are TGTGCCAGCAGTCCAAAGACAGGTCAAGAGACCCAGTACTTC.

This clone was seen a few times. The genes are TRBV10-1 and TRBJ2-1; 7 bases are shared with TRBD1. Unmatched junction bases numbered 12, after V lost 3 bases and J lost 4 bases. This CDR3 has 17 residues. Looked up from germline, CDR1 is WNHNN and CDR2 is SYGVQD (reference sequence). CDR3 nucleotide sequence: TGCGCCAGCAGTGATTTATCAGGACAGGCCTCTTACAATGAGCAGTTCTTC. It codes for CASSDLSGQASYNEQFF.

In its sample, this clone was seen a few times. The rearrangement uses TRBV6-2 or TRBV6-3 and TRBJ2-5; the D is unclear. Per germline, CDR1 MNHEY and CDR2 SVGEGT. V was cut by 5 bases and J by 7 bases, with 17 bases left in between. CDR3 length equals 14 residues. The CDR3 region has the DNA TGTGCCAGCAGTACCGAGGCCAAAAGTGGGACCCAGTACTTC. Translated: CASSTEAKSGTQYF.

This chain links TRBV19 with TRBJ1-6, with unresolved D. The germline V and J ends were trimmed by 3 bases and 10 bases, with 7 bases remaining between them. The germline V gene encodes CDR1 LNHDA and CDR2 SQIVND (reference sequence). The CDR3 has 12 amino acids. The CDR3 DNA sequence: TGTGCCAGTAGTATGAGGGAATCACCCCTCCACTTT. Translation: CASSMRESPLHF. The full variable domain, rest sourced from reference TRBV19 and TRBJ1-6, is DGGITQSPKYLFRKEGQNVTLSCEQNLNHDAMYWYRQDPGQGLRLIYYSQIVNDFQKGDIAEGYSVSREKKESFPLTVTSAQKNPTAFYLCASSMRESPLHFGNGTRLTVT.

V gene TRBV6-2 or TRBV6-3 combines with J gene TRBJ1-2; no firm D call. V lost 4 bases and J lost 6, with 12 bases in between. The CDR3 length is 13 residues. Germline CDR1 MNHEY, CDR2 SVGEGT. CDR3 coding DNA: TGTGCCAGCAGTTTTGGAAGGACGGATGGCTACACCTTC. Its protein product is CASSFGRTDGYTF.

The rearrangement joins TRBV15 to TRBJ2-3, with D perhaps matching TRBD1 or TRBD2 (5 bases each). The germline V gene has CDR1 LNHNV and CDR2 YYDKDF (reference sequence). Trimming stripped 0 bases from V and 0 bases from J, with 16 bases between. CDR3 length: 18 residues. The DNA for the CDR3 is TGTGCCACCAGCAGAGATCGCGTCGCCGGGGCTAGCACAGATACGCAGTATTTT. Translation: CATSRDRVAGASTDTQYF.

The chain links TRBV15 to TRBJ1-4, with TRBD1 matching over 8 bases. The germline V gene has CDR1 LNHNV and CDR2 YYDKDF (reference sequence). J gave up 6 bases and V 0 bases, and 6 bases lay outside the gene matches. CDR3 length: 16 amino acids. The chain's CDR3 is CATSRDGTGGYEKLFF. The DNA of the CDR3 is TGTGCCACCAGCAGAGATGGGACAGGAGGGTATGAAAAACTGTTTTTT.

The chain uses TRBV7-9 and TRBJ2-7; D might be TRBD1 (5 bases). In germline, CDR1 is SEHNR, CDR2 FQNEAQ (reference sequence). The CDR3 has 13 amino acids. V shed 2 bases and J shed 6 bases, with 11 bases lying between them. Here the CDR3 reads CASSLRGSAEQYF. The DNA of the CDR3 is TGTGCCAGCAGCTTAAGGGGTTCGGCCGAGCAGTACTTC.

The rearrangement uses TRBV5-1 and TRBJ1-2; 7 bases line up with TRBD1. Trimming cost V 4 bases and J 8 bases; bases outside gene matches: 14. CDR1 is SGHRS, CDR2 YFSETQ, per germline. The CDR3 sequence is 15 residues long. The CDR3, as DNA: TGCGCCAGCAGCGCAGGGACAGAGGACCAGTGGGGCTACACCTTC. It codes for CASSAGTEDQWGYTF.

The chain employs TRBV30 and TRBJ1-1; D call uncertain. Deletions cut 0 bases from V and 1 base from J, with 3 bases between. This CDR3 contains 12 residues. Germline lookup yields CDR1 GTSNPN and CDR2 SVGIG (reference sequence). The CDR3 bases are TGTGCCTGGAGTGTGGCGAACACTGAAGCTTTCTTT. It is translated as CAWSVANTEAFF.

The gene calls are TRBV5-6 and TRBJ2-7, with 10 bases lining up with TRBD1. V was clipped by 4 bases and J by 2 bases; unmatched bases: 6. The CDR3 extends over 15 amino acids. Germline CDR1 SGHDT, CDR2 YYEEEE. The CDR3 loop is CASSPLGTGAYEQYF. DNA for the CDR3: TGTGCCAGCAGCCCATTAGGGACAGGGGCCTACGAGCAGTACTTC.

This clone showed up just a few times. The chain carries TRBV20-1 and TRBJ2-3; D call uncertain. V gave up 5 bases and J gave up 5 bases, with 8 bases separating them. Germline V CDR1 and CDR2: DFQATT, SNEGSKA (reference sequence). CDR3 length: 11 amino acids. In nucleotides, the CDR3 is TGCAGTGCTGCTCCGGGAGATACGCAGTATTTT. It is translated as CSAAPGDTQYF.

V usage is TRBV18 and J usage is TRBJ2-2; D is perhaps TRBD1 or TRBD2 (5 bases each). Germline V gene data show CDR1 as KGHSH and CDR2 as LQKENI. The CDR3 sequence is 17 residues long. Trimming shortened V by 2 bases and J by 1 base, and 14 bases separated the two germline ends. The CDR3 here is CASSPSVPGLNTGELFF. The CDR3 nucleotides are TGTGCCAGCTCACCATCAGTGCCGGGGCTGAACACCGGGGAGCTGTTTTTT.

V gene TRBV6-6 combines with J gene TRBJ1-1; D is undetermined. Germline V gene sequence: CDR1 MNHNY, CDR2 SVGAGI (reference sequence). V dropped 11 bases and J dropped 0 bases, with 13 bases sitting between them. CDR3 size: 13 residues. CDR3: CAVSGLMNTEAFF. CDR3 DNA: TGTGCCGTCTCCGGACTGATGAACACTGAAGCTTTCTTT.